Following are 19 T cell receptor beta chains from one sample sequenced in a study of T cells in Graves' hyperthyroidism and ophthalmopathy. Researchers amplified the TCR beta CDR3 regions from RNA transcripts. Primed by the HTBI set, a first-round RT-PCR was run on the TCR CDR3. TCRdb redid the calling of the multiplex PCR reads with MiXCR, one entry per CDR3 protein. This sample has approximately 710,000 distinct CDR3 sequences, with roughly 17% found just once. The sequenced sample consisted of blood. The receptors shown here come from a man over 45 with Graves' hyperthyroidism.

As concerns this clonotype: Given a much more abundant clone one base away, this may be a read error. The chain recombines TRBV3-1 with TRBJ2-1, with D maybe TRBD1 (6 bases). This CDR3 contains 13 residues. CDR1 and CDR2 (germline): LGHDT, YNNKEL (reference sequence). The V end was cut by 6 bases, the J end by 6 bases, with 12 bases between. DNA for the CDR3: TGTGCCAGCAGGCGTGGGGGCTTCAATGAGCAGTTCTTC. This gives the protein CASRRGGFNEQFF.

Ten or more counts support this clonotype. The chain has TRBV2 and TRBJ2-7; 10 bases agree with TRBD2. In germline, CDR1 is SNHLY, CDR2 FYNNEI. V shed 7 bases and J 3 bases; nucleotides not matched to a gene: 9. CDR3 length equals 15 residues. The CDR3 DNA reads TGTGCCAGCAAACCTCTAGCGGGAGTCCTCTACGAGCAGTACTTC. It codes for CASKPLAGVLYEQYF.

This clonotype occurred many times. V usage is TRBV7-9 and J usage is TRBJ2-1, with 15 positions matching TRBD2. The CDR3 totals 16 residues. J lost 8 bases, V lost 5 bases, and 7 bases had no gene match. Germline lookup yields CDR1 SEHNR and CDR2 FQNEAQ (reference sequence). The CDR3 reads CASSPGTSGRPDEQFF. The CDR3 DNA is TGTGCCAGCAGCCCAGGGACTAGCGGGAGGCCGGATGAGCAGTTCTTC.

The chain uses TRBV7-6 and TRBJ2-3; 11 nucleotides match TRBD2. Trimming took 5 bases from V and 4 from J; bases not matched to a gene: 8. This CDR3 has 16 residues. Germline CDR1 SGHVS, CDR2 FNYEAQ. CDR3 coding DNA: TGTGCCAGCAGCCGTGGGACTAGCGGAGACGCAGATACGCAGTATTTT. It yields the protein CASSRGTSGDADTQYF. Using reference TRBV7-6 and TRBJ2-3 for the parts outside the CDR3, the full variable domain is GAGVSQSPRYKVTKRGQDVALRCDPISGHVSLYWYRQALGQGPEFLTYFNYEAQQDKSGLPNDRFSAERPEGSISTLTIQRTEQRDSAMYRCASSRGTSGDADTQYFGPGTRLTVL.

The CDR3 here is CAFRSGANTGELFF. The CDR3 DNA reads TGTGCCTTCAGGAGCGGGGCGAACACCGGGGAGCTGTTTTTT. The rearrangement joins TRBV30 to TRBJ2-2; 7 nucleotides match TRBD2. Unmatched junction bases numbered 5, after V lost 7 bases and J lost 0 bases. The CDR3 length is 14 residues. CDR1 and CDR2 (germline): GTSNPN, SVGIG (reference sequence).

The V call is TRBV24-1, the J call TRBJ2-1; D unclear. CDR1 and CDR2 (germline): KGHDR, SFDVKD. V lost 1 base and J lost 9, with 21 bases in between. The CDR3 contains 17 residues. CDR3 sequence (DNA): TGTGCCACCAGTGATTTTAGTGGGTCCAAAGGGCTGGGTGAGCAGTTCTTC. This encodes CATSDFSGSKGLGEQFF.

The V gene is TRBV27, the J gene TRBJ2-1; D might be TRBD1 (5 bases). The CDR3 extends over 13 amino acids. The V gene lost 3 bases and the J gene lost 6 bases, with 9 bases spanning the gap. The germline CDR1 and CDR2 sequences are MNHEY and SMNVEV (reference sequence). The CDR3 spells CASSFQTVNEQFF. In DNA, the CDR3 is TGTGCCAGCAGTTTCCAGACAGTCAATGAGCAGTTCTTC.

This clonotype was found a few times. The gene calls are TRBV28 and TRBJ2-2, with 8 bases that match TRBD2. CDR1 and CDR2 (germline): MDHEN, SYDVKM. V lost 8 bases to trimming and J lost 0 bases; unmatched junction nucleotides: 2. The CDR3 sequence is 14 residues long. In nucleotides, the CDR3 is TGTGCCAGCGGGACTAGAGCGAACACCGGGGAGCTGTTTTTT. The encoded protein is CASGTRANTGELFF.

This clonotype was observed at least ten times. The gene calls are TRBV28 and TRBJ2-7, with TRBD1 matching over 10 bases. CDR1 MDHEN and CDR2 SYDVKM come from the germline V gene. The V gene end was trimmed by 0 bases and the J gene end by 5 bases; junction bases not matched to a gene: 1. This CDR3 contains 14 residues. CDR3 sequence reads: CASSLWTGGNEQYF. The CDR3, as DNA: TGTGCCAGCAGTTTATGGACAGGGGGCAACGAGCAGTACTTC.

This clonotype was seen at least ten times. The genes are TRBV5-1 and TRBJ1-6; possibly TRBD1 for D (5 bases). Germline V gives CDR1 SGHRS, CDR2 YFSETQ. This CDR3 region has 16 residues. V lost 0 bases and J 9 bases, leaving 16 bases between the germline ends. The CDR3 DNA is TGCGCCAGCAGCTTGGCTGAGACAGCCCGAGGTTCACCCCTCCACTTT. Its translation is CASSLAETARGSPLHF. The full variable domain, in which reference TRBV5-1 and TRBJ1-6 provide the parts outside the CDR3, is KAGVTQTPRYLIKTRGQQVTLSCSPISGHRSVSWYQQTPGQGLQFLFEYFSETQRNKGNFPGRFSGRQFSNSRSEMNVSTLELGDSALYLCASSLAETARGSPLHFGNGTRLTVT.

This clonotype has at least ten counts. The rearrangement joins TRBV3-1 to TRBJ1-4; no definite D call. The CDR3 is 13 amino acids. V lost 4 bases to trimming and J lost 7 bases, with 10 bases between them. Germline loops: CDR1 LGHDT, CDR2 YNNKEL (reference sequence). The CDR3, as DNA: TGTGCCAGCAGCCTAGGACGGGTTGAAAAACTGTTTTTT. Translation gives CASSLGRVEKLFF.

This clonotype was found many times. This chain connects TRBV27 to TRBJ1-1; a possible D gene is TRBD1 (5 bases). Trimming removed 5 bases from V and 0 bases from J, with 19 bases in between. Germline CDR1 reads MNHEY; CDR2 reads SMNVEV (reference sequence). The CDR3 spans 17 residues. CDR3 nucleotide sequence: TGTGCCAGCAGTCCCACCGGGGGGGGAAGTATGAACACTGAAGCTTTCTTT. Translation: CASSPTGGGSMNTEAFF.

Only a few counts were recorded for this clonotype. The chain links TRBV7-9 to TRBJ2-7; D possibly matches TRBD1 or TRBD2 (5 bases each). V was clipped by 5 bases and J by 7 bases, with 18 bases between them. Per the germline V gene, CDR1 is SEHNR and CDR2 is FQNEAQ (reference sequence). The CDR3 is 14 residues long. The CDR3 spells CASSSGRGSWEQYF. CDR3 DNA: TGTGCCAGCAGCAGCGGTAGGGGAAGTTGGGAGCAGTACTTC.

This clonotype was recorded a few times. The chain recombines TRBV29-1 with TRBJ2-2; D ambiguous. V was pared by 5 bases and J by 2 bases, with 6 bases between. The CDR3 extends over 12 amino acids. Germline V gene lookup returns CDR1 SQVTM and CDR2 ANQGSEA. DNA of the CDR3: TGCAGCGTTCACTCCAACACCGGGGAGCTGTTTTTT. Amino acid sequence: CSVHSNTGELFF.

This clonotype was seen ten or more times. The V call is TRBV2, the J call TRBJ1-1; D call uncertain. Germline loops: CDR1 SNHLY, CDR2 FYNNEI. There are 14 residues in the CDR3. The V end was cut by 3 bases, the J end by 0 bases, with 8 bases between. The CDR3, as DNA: TGTGCCAGCAGTGACAGGCCCGTGAACACTGAAGCTTTCTTT. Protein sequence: CASSDRPVNTEAFF.

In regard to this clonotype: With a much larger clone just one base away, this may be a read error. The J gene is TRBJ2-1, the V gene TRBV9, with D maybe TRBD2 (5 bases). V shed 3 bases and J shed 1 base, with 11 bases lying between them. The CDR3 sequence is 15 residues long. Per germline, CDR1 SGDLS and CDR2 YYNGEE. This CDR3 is CASSARLSSYNEQFF. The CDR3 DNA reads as TGTGCCAGCAGCGCTCGACTAAGTTCCTACAATGAGCAGTTCTTC.

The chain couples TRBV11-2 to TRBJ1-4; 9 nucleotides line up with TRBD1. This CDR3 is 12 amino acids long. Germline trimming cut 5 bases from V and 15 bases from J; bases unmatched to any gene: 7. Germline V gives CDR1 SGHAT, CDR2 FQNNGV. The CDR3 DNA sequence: TGTGCCAGCAGCCCGGGGACAGGGCTATTGTTTTTT. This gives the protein CASSPGTGLLFF.

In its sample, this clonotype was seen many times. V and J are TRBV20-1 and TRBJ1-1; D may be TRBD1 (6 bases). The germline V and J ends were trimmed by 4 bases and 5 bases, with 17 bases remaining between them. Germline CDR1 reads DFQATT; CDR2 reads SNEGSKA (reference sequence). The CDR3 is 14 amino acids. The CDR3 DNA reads TGCAGTGCTAAACGACAGGCACTTAAAACTGAAGCTTTCTTT. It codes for CSAKRQALKTEAFF.

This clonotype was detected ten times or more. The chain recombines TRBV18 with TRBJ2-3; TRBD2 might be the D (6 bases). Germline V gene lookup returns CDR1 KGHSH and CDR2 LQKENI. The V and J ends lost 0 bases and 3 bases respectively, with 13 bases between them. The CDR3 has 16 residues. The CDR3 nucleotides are TGTGCCAGCTCACCACCTCAGGCAGGGAGGACAGATACGCAGTATTTT. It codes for CASSPPQAGRTDTQYF.